The present T cell receptor (beta chain) was sequenced within a study of cytomegalovirus exposure and HLA in healthy donors. Study-wide results and limits: Most TCR sequences showed up rarely, but some public TCRs showed up in many donors. TCR beta chains numbering 164 were designated cytomegalovirus-associated. Cytomegalovirus status, reportedly, was diagnosed with high specificity and sensitivity by the classifier.

This clone showed up just a few times. Its antigen is unidentified. In nominal health when sampled, donors likely had unrecorded immune exposures nonetheless. This PCR relied on a set of 60 Vbeta primers and 13 Jbeta primers. Measured with immunoSEQ multiplex PCR; TCRdb has only the in-frame clones, and not every one. The data hold about 110,000 clones, with more than 9.5% observed a single time. This clonotype originated in a man between 35 and 55 years old in good health and CMV-seropositive. The sequenced sample was PBMCs.

The CDR3 bases are TGCAGCGTTGTAGCAGGGGTATACAATGAGCAGTTCTTC. Translating it yields CSVVAGVYNEQFF. This chain connects TRBV29-1 to TRBJ2-1, with D possibly being TRBD1 (6 bases). Germline CDR1 and CDR2: SQVTM and ANQGSEA. Trimming took off 4 bases at V and 4 bases at J, with 11 bases between the two ends. The CDR3 consists of 13 residues.